This paragraph reports one T cell receptor (beta chain). Regions amplified from RNA transcripts were the TCR beta CDR3 regions. The study used the HTBI primer set for a first-round RT-PCR of the TCR CDR3. TCRdb re-called the multiplex PCR reads with MiXCR, one entry per CDR3 protein. This table holds approximately 400,000 distinct CDR3 sequences, about a sixth found once. In germline, CDR1 is SGHAT, CDR2 FQNNGV. The CDR3 runs 15 residues. The J segment lost 1 base and the V segment lost 6 bases, leaving 9 bases of the junction unmatched. Patients aged 18 to 65 had newly diagnosed hyperthyroidism that had lasted under 2 months. Uncontrolled infection, other autoimmune disease, pregnancy or lactation excluded patients. Using 10 ml of fresh peripheral blood, PBMCs were prepared. This specimen belongs to a study of T cells in Graves' hyperthyroidism and ophthalmopathy. Study as a whole: The authors collected peripheral blood at initial diagnosis, before any treatment.

Sequenced: blood. The chain carries TRBV11-2 and TRBJ2-7; 7 bases match TRBD2. The clonotype was recovered from a woman aged 18 to 35 with Graves' hyperthyroidism. DNA for the CDR3: TGTGCCAGCAGTCCCACTACGGGGGGATCCTACGAGCAGTACTTC. Protein product: CASSPTTGGSYEQYF.